This T cell receptor beta chain was recorded in a study of radiation and T cells in renal cell carcinoma. Background on the study: Nephrectomy followed 15 Gy stereotactic body radiation by 4 weeks. Study-level results: Baseline intratumoral clonotype presence is unknown without pretreatment biopsies.

As to time point: blood 2 weeks post-SBRT. As for treatment: 15 Gy SBRT to primary tumor, nephrectomy 4 weeks later. The repertoire was sequenced with immunoSEQ multiplex PCR; TCRdb's copy has only in-frame clones and lacks some. The sample carries over 60,000 clones, 65% to 90% recorded once. Concerning this clone itself: What it recognizes is unknown. Other DNA sequences of this sample code for an identical CDR3.

The CDR3 sequence is 14 residues long. The V gene's germline CDR1 is LNHDA and CDR2 SQIVND (reference sequence). V lost 3 bases and J 1 base, leaving 9 bases between the germline ends. This chain uses TRBV19 with TRBJ1-1, with D perhaps matching TRBD1 (5 bases). The sequence was collected from a woman between 45 and 60 years old with renal cell carcinoma. The source was blood, collected from a patient whose treatment included radiotherapy and nephrectomy. CDR3 bases: TGTGCCAGTAGTATTCAAGGGGCGAACACTGAAGCTTTCTTT. Amino acid sequence: CASSIQGANTEAFF.